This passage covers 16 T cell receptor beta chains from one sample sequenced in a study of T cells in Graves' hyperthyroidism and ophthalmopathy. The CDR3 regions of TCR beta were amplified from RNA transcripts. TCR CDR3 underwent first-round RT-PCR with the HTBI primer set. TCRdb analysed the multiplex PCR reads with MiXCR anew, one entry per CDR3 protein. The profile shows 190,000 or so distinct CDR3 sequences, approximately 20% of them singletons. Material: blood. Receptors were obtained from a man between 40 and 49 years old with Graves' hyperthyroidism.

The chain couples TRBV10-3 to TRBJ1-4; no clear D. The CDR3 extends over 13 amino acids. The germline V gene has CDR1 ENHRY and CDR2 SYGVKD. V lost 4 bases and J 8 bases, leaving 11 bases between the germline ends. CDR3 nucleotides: TGTGCCATCAGTGCGATGGAAACAGAAAAACTGTTTTTT. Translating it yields CAISAMETEKLFF.

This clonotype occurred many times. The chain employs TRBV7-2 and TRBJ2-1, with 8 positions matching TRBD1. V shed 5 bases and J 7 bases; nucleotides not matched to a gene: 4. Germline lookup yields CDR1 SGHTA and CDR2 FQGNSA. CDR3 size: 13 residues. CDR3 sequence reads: CASSRDRRNEQFF. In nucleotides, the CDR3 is TGTGCCAGCAGCCGGGACAGGCGGAATGAGCAGTTCTTC.

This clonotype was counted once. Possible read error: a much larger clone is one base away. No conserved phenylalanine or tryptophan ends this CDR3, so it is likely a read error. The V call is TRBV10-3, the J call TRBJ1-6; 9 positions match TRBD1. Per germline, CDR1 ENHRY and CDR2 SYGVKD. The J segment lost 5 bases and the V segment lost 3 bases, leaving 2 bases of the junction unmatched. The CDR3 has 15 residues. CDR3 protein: CAISERQGDNSPLHL. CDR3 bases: TGTGCCATCAGTGAAAGACAGGGGGATAATTCACCCCTCCACCTT.

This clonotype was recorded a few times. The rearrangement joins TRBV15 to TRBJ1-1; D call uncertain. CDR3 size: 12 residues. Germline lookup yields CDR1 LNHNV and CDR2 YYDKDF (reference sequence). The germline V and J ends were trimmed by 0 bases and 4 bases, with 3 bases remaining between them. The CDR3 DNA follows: TGTGCCACCAGCAGAGACTTCACTGAAGCTTTCTTT. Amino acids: CATSRDFTEAFF.

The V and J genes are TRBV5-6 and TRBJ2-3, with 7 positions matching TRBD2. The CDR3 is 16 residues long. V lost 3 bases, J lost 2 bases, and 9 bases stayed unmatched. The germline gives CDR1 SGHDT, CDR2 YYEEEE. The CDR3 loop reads CASSSTFGGVTDTQYF. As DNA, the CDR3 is TGTGCCAGCAGCTCCACGTTTGGGGGGGTCACAGATACGCAGTATTTT. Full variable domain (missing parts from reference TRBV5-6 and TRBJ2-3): DAGVTQSPTHLIKTRGQQVTLRCSPKSGHDTVSWYQQALGQGPQFIFQYYEEEERQRGNFPDRFSGHQFPNYSSELNVNALLLGDSALYLCASSSTFGGVTDTQYFGPGTRLTVL.

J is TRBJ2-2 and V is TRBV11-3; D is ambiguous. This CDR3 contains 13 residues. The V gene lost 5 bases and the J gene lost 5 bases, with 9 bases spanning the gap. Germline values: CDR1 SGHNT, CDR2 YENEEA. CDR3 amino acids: CASSPGPTGELFF. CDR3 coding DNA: TGTGCCAGCAGCCCCGGCCCAACCGGGGAGCTGTTTTTT.

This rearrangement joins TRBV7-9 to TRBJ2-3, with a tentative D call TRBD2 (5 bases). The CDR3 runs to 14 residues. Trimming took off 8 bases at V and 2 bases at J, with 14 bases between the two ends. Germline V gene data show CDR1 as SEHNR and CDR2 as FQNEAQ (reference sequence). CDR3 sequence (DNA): TGTGCCAGCGCCCGGGATTTATCCACAGATACGCAGTATTTT. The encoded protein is CASARDLSTDTQYF.

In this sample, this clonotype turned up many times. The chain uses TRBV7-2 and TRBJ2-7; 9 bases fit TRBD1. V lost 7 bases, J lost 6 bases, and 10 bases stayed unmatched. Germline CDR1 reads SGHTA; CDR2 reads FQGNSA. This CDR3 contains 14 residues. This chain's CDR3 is CASTKLDRGVEQYF. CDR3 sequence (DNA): TGTGCCAGCACCAAACTGGACAGGGGTGTCGAGCAGTACTTC.

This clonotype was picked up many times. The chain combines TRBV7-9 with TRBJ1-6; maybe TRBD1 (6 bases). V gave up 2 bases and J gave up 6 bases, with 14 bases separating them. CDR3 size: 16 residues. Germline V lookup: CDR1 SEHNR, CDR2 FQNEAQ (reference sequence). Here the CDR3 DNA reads TGTGCCAGCAGCTTATATTCGACAGGACGTAATTCACCCCTCCACTTT. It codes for CASSLYSTGRNSPLHF.

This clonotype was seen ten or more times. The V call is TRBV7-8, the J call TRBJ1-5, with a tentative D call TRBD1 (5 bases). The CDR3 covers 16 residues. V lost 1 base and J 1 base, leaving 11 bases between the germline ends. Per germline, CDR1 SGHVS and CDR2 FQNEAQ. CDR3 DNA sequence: TGTGCCAGCAGCTTAGTGGGGGGTGAAAGCAATCAGCCCCAGCATTTT. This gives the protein CASSLVGGESNQPQHF.

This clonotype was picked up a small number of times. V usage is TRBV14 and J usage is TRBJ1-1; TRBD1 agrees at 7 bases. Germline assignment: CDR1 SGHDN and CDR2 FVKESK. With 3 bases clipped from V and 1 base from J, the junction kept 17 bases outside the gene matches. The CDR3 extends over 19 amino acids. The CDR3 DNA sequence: TGTGCCAGCAGCCATATAGGGTGGGACAGCTTTAACGAGAACACTGAAGCTTTCTTT. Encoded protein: CASSHIGWDSFNENTEAFF.

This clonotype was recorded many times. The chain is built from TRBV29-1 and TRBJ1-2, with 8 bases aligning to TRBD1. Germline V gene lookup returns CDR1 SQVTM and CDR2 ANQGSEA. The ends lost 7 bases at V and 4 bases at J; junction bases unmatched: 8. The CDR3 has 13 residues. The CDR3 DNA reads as TGCAGCGCTTCCGGACAGGGATTCTATGGCTACACCTTC. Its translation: CSASGQGFYGYTF.

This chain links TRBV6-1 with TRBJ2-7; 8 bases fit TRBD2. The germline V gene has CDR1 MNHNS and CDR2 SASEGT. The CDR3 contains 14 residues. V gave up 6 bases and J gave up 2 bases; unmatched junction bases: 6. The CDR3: CASRRGGSTYEQYF. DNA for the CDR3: TGTGCCAGCAGACGCGGGGGGTCGACCTACGAGCAGTACTTC.

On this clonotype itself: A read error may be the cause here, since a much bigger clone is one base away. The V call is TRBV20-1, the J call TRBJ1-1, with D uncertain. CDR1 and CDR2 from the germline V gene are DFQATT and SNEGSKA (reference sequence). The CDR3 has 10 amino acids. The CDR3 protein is CSVGITEALF. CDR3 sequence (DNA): TGCAGTGTGGGGATAACTGAAGCTCTCTTT.

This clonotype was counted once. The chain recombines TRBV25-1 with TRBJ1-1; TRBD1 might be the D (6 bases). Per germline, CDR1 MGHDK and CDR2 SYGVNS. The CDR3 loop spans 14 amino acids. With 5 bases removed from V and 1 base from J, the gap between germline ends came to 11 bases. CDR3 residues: CASSRRGTNTEAFF. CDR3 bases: TGTGCCAGCAGTAGGAGGGGGACGAACACTGAAGCTTTCTTT.

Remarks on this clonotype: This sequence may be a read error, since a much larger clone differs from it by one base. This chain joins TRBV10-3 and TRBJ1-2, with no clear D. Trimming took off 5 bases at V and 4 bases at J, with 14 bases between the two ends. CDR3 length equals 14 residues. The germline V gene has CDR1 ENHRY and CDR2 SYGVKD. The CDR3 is CAISPRRSLYGYTF. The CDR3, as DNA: TGTGCCATCAGTCCCAGGCGGAGCCTCTATGGCTACACCTTC.